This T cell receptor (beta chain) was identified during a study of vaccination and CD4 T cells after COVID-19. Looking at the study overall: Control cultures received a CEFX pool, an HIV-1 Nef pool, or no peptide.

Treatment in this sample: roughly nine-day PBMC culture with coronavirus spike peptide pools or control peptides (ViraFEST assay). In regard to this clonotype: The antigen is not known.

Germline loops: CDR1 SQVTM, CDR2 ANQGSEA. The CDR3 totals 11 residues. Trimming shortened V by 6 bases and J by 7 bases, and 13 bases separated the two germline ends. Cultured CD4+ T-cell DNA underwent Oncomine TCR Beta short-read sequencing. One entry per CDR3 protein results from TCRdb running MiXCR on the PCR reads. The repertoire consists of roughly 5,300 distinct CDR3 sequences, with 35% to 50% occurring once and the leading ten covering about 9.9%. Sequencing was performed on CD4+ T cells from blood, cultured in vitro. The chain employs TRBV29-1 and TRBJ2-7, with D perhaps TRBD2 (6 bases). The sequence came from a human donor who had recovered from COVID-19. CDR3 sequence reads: CSVALGREQYF. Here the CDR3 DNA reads TGCAGCGTGGCCCTGGGGAGGGAGCAGTACTTC.